This entry lists 30 T cell receptor beta chains sequenced from one sample in a study of blood T cell repertoires in COVID-19. Some clones are missing from TCRdb's copy, which holds only in-frame ones; the method was immunoSEQ multiplex PCR. The sample has under 350,000 clones; around 90% are singletons. The specimen was PBMCs or T cells enriched from blood (not recorded which). Source of these receptors: a man aged 60 to 75 who had recovered from COVID-19.

V is TRBV5-3 and J is TRBJ2-3; 9 nucleotides agree with TRBD1. TRBV5-3 is annotated as an ORF whose role is uncertain. The ends lost 3 bases at V and 5 bases at J; junction bases unmatched: 4. The CDR3 extends over 14 amino acids. CDR3: CARSSQGAGDTQYF. Written as DNA, the CDR3 is TGTGCCAGAAGCTCACAGGGGGCGGGAGATACGCAGTATTTT.

V is TRBV5-4 and J is TRBJ1-1; possibly TRBD1 for D (6 bases). Trimming took off 0 bases at V and 0 bases at J, with 12 bases between the two ends. The CDR3 is made up of 16 amino acids. The germline V gene encodes CDR1 SGHNT and CDR2 YYREEE (reference sequence). The CDR3 DNA follows: TGTGCCAGCAGCTTGGAGGGGGTGGGGGTGAACACTGAAGCTTTCTTT. Residues: CASSLEGVGVNTEAFF.

The chain is built from TRBV6-6 and TRBJ2-7, with D unresolved. Deletions cut 5 bases from V and 5 bases from J, with 13 bases between. The V gene's germline CDR1 is MNHNY and CDR2 SVGAGI (reference sequence). This CDR3 contains 13 residues. The CDR3 sequence: CASSPRVRNEQYF. CDR3 bases: TGTGCCAGCAGTCCACGGGTGAGGAACGAGCAGTACTTC.

V is TRBV9 and J is TRBJ1-3; no firm D call. CDR1 and CDR2 from the germline V gene are SGDLS and YYNGEE. The length of the CDR3 is 18 residues. Trimming stripped 0 bases from V and 0 bases from J, with 16 bases between. The CDR3 DNA sequence: TGTGCCAGCAGCGTAGGCCCGTCCCGGGTGAGCTCTGGAAACACCATATATTTT. This translates into CASSVGPSRVSSGNTIYF.

The rearrangement uses TRBV3-1 (or the pseudogene TRBV3-2) and TRBJ2-2; D perhaps matches TRBD2 (5 bases). Looked up from germline, CDR1 is LGHDT and CDR2 is YNNKEL (reference sequence). The CDR3 has 14 amino acids. Deletions cut 8 bases from V and 4 bases from J, with 14 bases between. CDR3 amino acids: CASGRGSGTGELFF. Written as DNA, the CDR3 is TGTGCCAGCGGCCGAGGGAGCGGCACCGGGGAGCTGTTTTTT.

The chain is built from TRBV10-3 and TRBJ1-1; D might be TRBD1 (6 bases). The CDR3 consists of 14 residues. Trimming took off 5 bases at V and 5 bases at J, with 15 bases between the two ends. CDR1 is ENHRY, CDR2 SYGVKD, per germline. For the CDR3, the DNA is TGTGCCATCAGTTTCACAGGGTGGGAGACTGAAGCTTTCTTT. Its protein is CAISFTGWETEAFF.

This clone turned up a few times. The chain uses TRBV24-1 and TRBJ2-3; 7 nucleotides match TRBD2. Germline V gene data show CDR1 as KGHDR and CDR2 as SFDVKD. Trimming took 4 bases from V and 0 from J; bases not matched to a gene: 6. CDR3 size: 16 residues. The CDR3 loop reads CATSDPLAPSTDTQYF. In DNA, the CDR3 is TGTGCCACCAGTGACCCACTAGCGCCTAGCACAGATACGCAGTATTTT.

The genes are TRBV24-1 and TRBJ2-3; D is undetermined. This CDR3 region has 15 residues. V was trimmed by 2 bases and J by 2 bases, leaving 10 bases between them. CDR1 is KGHDR and CDR2 is SFDVKD in the germline V gene. In DNA, the CDR3 is TGTGCCACCAGTGATTCACAAGTTATCACAGATACGCAGTATTTT. Its protein product is CATSDSQVITDTQYF.

This CDR3 reads CATSSDRGRTEAFF. The DNA for the CDR3 is TGTGCCACCAGCAGTGATAGGGGTCGGACTGAAGCTTTCTTT. The chain couples TRBV15 to TRBJ1-1; the D gene is possibly TRBD1 (5 bases). CDR1 and CDR2 (germline): LNHNV, YYDKDF (reference sequence). CDR3 length equals 14 residues. V was clipped by 3 bases and J by 5 bases, with 13 bases between them.

This chain joins TRBV19 and TRBJ2-2; perhaps TRBD1 as D (5 bases). The CDR3 consists of 17 residues. Germline lookup yields CDR1 LNHDA and CDR2 SQIVND (reference sequence). Trimming removed 2 bases from V and 4 bases from J, with 17 bases in between. CDR3 residues: CASSIQGKGVSTGELFF. In DNA, the CDR3 is TGTGCCAGTAGTATACAGGGTAAAGGGGTTTCCACCGGGGAGCTGTTTTTT.

J is TRBJ1-2 and V is TRBV9, with D tentatively TRBD1 (5 bases). V lost 2 bases and J lost 9, with 14 bases in between. CDR1 is SGDLS, CDR2 YYNGEE, per germline. This CDR3 comprises 13 residues. CDR3 DNA sequence: TGTGCCAGCAGCGTGGGCAGGGCGGGGAGCTACACCTTC. Residues: CASSVGRAGSYTF.

The CDR3 reads CASSRRQGGPYEQYF. CDR3 DNA: TGTGCCAGCAGCCGACGACAGGGGGGTCCCTACGAGCAGTACTTC. The genes are TRBV5-4 and TRBJ2-7; 9 bases align to TRBD1. The CDR3 is made up of 15 amino acids. Germline values: CDR1 SGHNT, CDR2 YYREEE (reference sequence). V lost 4 bases to trimming and J lost 2 bases; unmatched junction nucleotides: 7. Supplemented by reference TRBV5-4 and TRBJ2-7, the full variable domain reads ETGVTQSPTHLIKTRGQQVTLRCSSQSGHNTVSWYQQALGQGPQFIFQYYREEENGRGNFPPRFSGLQFPNYSSELNVNALELDDSALYLCASSRRQGGPYEQYFGPGTRLTVT.

V usage is TRBV6-5 and J usage is TRBJ1-1; D not certain. The length of the CDR3 is 15 residues. The V end lost 6 bases, the J end lost 4 bases, and 18 bases lay between the germline ends. Germline-derived CDR1 and CDR2 are MNHEY and SVGAGI. DNA of the CDR3: TGTGCCAGCAGCCTACTTGTTGAGGTGAGCACTGAAGCTTTCTTT. This codes for CASSLLVEVSTEAFF.

The V and J genes are TRBV7-9 and TRBJ2-5; D gene unclear. V was pared by 5 bases and J by 7 bases, with 14 bases between. The CDR3 is 13 amino acids. Germline V gene sequence: CDR1 SEHNR, CDR2 FQNEAQ (reference sequence). CDR3 protein: CASSPTIGGTQYF. The CDR3 DNA follows: TGTGCCAGCAGCCCCACCATCGGCGGGACCCAGTACTTC.

The V gene is TRBV10-3, the J gene TRBJ2-7, with 9 bases fitting TRBD1. The CDR3 length is 14 residues. CDR1 and CDR2 from the germline V gene are ENHRY and SYGVKD. The V segment lost 5 bases and the J segment 6 bases; nucleotides outside the gene matches: 8. In DNA, the CDR3 is TGTGCCATCAGTCACCCAGGACAGGGGCGCGAGCAGTACTTC. Amino acid sequence: CAISHPGQGREQYF.

This rearrangement joins TRBV7-3 to TRBJ2-1, with TRBD1 identical over 9 bases. This CDR3 is built from 16 residues. V was pared by 6 bases and J by 3 bases, with 9 bases of the junction left unmatched. Germline values: CDR1 SGHTA, CDR2 FQGTGA. CDR3 residues: CASSPLQGAGYNEQFF. The CDR3 DNA is TGTGCCAGCAGTCCGTTACAGGGGGCTGGCTACAATGAGCAGTTCTTC.

V gene TRBV5-6 combines with J gene TRBJ1-2; TRBD1 might be the D (5 bases). Germline CDR1 SGHDT, CDR2 YYEEEE. Trimming took 3 bases from V and 5 from J, leaving 8 bases between them. The CDR3 has 12 amino acids. DNA of the CDR3: TGTGCCAGCAGCTCTGGGACTTATGGCTACACCTTC. It yields the protein CASSSGTYGYTF.

Of note for this clone: Other DNA sequences in the same sample also yield this CDR3. The chain is built from TRBV18 and TRBJ2-5; D unresolved. Per germline, CDR1 KGHSH and CDR2 LQKENI. V lost 2 bases and J lost 4, with 8 bases in between. The CDR3 has 13 residues. Here the CDR3 DNA reads TGTGCCAGCTCACCAGGAACGGGAGAGACCCAGTACTTC. Amino acid sequence: CASSPGTGETQYF.

This clone was seen only once. The chain carries TRBV2 and TRBJ1-1; 9 nucleotides match TRBD1. The CDR3 totals 14 residues. J lost 1 base, V lost 6 bases, and 3 bases had no gene match. Germline V gene lookup returns CDR1 SNHLY and CDR2 FYNNEI. The CDR3 protein is CASRRTGANTEAFF. The DNA of the CDR3 is TGTGCCAGCAGACGGACAGGGGCGAACACTGAAGCTTTCTTT.

The chain recombines TRBV7-3 with TRBJ2-1; D is perhaps TRBD1 (6 bases). Looked up from germline, CDR1 is SGHTA and CDR2 is FQGTGA. The CDR3 spans 15 residues. V was trimmed by 4 bases and J by 0 bases, leaving 10 bases between them. The CDR3 nucleotides are TGTGCCAGCAGCTGGGGGCACAACTCCTACAATGAGCAGTTCTTC. The encoded protein is CASSWGHNSYNEQFF. The entire variable domain, with the rest obtained from reference TRBV7-3 and TRBJ2-1, is as follows: GAGVSQTPSNKVTEKGKYVELRCDPISGHTALYWYRQSLGQGPEFLIYFQGTGAADDSGLPNDRFFAVRPEGSVSTLKIQRTERGDSAVYLCASSWGHNSYNEQFFGPGTRLTVL.

V gene TRBV5-6 combines with J gene TRBJ2-4, with a tentative D call TRBD1 (6 bases). From germline, CDR1 is SGHDT and CDR2 YYEEEE. The CDR3 is 18 residues long. V was clipped by 4 bases and J by 1 base, with 21 bases between them. Here the CDR3 DNA reads TGTGCCAGCAGCCCAACAGGGAATTACTATGAGGCCAAAAACATTCAGTACTTC. This sequence encodes CASSPTGNYYEAKNIQYF.

The genes are TRBV3-1 (or the pseudogene TRBV3-2) and TRBJ2-1, with D possibly TRBD2 on 6 matching bases. V shed 8 bases and J shed 4 bases, with 6 bases lying between them. The length of the CDR3 is 11 residues. Germline V gene sequence: CDR1 LGHDT, CDR2 YNNKEL (reference sequence). For the CDR3, the DNA is TGTGCCAGCGGGGGGTACAATGAGCAGTTCTTC. It translates to CASGGYNEQFF.

V is TRBV9 and J is TRBJ2-1; TRBD2 matches 11 bases. This CDR3 contains 18 residues. Germline CDR1 reads SGDLS; CDR2 reads YYNGEE. V lost 3 bases and J lost 3; bases outside the gene matches: 11. In DNA form, the CDR3 reads TGTGCCAGCAGCGCTCGACTAGCGGGGAACTTTGGCTACAATGAGCAGTTCTTC. This gives the protein CASSARLAGNFGYNEQFF.

The chain links TRBV5-1 to TRBJ1-4, with D possibly being TRBD1 (6 bases). The CDR3 contains 14 residues. The V and J ends lost 4 bases and 5 bases respectively, with 12 bases between them. Germline assignment: CDR1 SGHRS and CDR2 YFSETQ. CDR3 protein: CASSGGAPNEKLFF. For the CDR3, the DNA is TGCGCCAGCAGCGGGGGGGCCCCGAATGAAAAACTGTTTTTT. The whole variable domain, filled in from reference TRBV5-1 and TRBJ1-4, reads KAGVTQTPRYLIKTRGQQVTLSCSPISGHRSVSWYQQTPGQGLQFLFEYFSETQRNKGNFPGRFSGRQFSNSRSEMNVSTLELGDSALYLCASSGGAPNEKLFFGSGTQLSVL.

This sequence joins TRBV5-1 and TRBJ1-1; D gene unclear. Germline V lookup: CDR1 SGHRS, CDR2 YFSETQ. Trimming cost V 6 bases and J 3 bases, with 12 bases left between them. This CDR3 spans 13 amino acids. In DNA form, the CDR3 reads TGCGCCAGCACCCCGCCGGGTGACACTGAAGCTTTCTTT. The encoded protein is CASTPPGDTEAFF.

Only one count was recorded for this clone. This rearrangement joins TRBV6-5 to TRBJ2-7, with TRBD2 matching over 11 bases. The length of the CDR3 is 14 residues. After removal of 9 bases from V and 6 bases from J, the junction contained 10 bases not matched to a gene. CDR1 and CDR2 from the germline V gene are MNHEY and SVGAGI. CDR3 residues: CASSARLAGTEQYF. CDR3 sequence (DNA): TGTGCCAGTAGCGCGCGACTAGCGGGAACCGAGCAGTACTTC.

This chain joins TRBV19 and TRBJ2-1, with D tentatively TRBD1 (5 bases). Trimming removed 3 bases at V and 6 bases at J, with 18 bases between. The CDR3 length is 16 residues. The germline V gene has CDR1 LNHDA and CDR2 SQIVND (reference sequence). CDR3 region: CASSMGSGLLSNEQFF. The CDR3 region has the DNA TGTGCCAGTAGTATGGGTTCAGGGTTACTGTCCAATGAGCAGTTCTTC.

This chain connects TRBV19 to TRBJ2-1, with a tentative D call TRBD2 (5 bases). Between the trimmed V and J ends, which lost 10 bases and 7 bases, there was a span of 23 bases. CDR3 length: 15 residues. The V gene's germline CDR1 is LNHDA and CDR2 SQIVND (reference sequence). This CDR3 reads CATIEGSGGLNEQFF. In DNA, the CDR3 is TGTGCCACCATCGAAGGAAGCGGTGGCTTGAATGAGCAGTTCTTC. The full variable domain, rest sourced from reference TRBV19 and TRBJ2-1, is DGGITQSPKYLFRKEGQNVTLSCEQNLNHDAMYWYRQDPGQGLRLIYYSQIVNDFQKGDIAEGYSVSREKKESFPLTVTSAQKNPTAFYLCATIEGSGGLNEQFFGPGTRLTVL.

The V and J genes are TRBV11-2 and TRBJ2-7, with D perhaps TRBD1 (6 bases). This CDR3 has 14 residues. V was trimmed by 1 base and J by 1 base, leaving 8 bases between them. Looked up from germline, CDR1 is SGHAT and CDR2 is FQNNGV. The CDR3 DNA reads as TGTGCCAGCAGCTTAGTTACAGGGTCCTACGAGCAGTACTTC. Amino acids: CASSLVTGSYEQYF.

This chain uses TRBV19 with TRBJ2-7, with TRBD2 matching over 10 bases. The junction had 5 bases not matched to a gene; V was cut back by 5 bases and J by 4 bases. CDR3 length: 14 amino acids. Germline-derived CDR1 and CDR2 are LNHDA and SQIVND (reference sequence). Written as DNA, the CDR3 is TGTGCCAGTAGTTTAGCGGGAGGCTGGTACGAGCAGTACTTC. It yields the protein CASSLAGGWYEQYF.